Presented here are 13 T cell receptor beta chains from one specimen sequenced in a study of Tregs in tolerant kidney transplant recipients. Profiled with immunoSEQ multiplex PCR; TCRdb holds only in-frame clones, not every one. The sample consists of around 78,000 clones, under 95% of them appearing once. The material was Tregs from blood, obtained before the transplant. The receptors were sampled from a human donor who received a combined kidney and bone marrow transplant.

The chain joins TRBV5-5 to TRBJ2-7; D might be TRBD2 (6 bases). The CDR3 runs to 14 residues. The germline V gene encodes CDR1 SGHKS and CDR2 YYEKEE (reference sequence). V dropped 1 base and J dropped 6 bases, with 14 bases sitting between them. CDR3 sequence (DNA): TGTGCCAGCAGCTTGCGTTCAGGAGGGGTCGAGCAGTACTTC. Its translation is CASSLRSGGVEQYF.

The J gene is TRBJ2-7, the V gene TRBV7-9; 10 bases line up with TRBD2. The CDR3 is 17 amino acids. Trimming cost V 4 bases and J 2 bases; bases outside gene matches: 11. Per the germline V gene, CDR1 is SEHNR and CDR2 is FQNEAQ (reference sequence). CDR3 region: CASSYVSLAGAPYEQYF. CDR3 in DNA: TGTGCCAGCAGCTATGTTTCGCTAGCGGGAGCCCCCTACGAGCAGTACTTC.

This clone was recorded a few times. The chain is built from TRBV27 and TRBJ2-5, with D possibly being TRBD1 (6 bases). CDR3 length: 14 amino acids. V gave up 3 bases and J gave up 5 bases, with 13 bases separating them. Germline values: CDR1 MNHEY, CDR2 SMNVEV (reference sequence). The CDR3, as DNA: TGTGCCAGCAGTTTCAGAATGAGGGGGGAGACCCAGTACTTC. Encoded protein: CASSFRMRGETQYF.

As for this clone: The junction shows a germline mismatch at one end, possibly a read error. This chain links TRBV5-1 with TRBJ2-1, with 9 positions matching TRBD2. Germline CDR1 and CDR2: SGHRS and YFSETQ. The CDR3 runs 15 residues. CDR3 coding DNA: TGCGCCGGCAGCTCCGGGACTAGCAACTACAATGAGCAGTTCTTC. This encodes CAGSSGTSNYNEQFF.

The CDR3 sequence: CASSPRREGIGGYTF. CDR3 bases: TGTGCCAGCAGCCCACGCAGGGAGGGTATAGGTGGCTACACCTTC. The chain recombines TRBV5-4 with TRBJ1-2; tentatively, D is TRBD1 (5 bases). Germline V gene data show CDR1 as SGHNT and CDR2 as YYREEE (reference sequence). V dropped 4 bases and J dropped 7 bases, with 20 bases sitting between them. CDR3 length: 15 amino acids.

CDR3 DNA sequence: TGTGCCAGCCGTGGGTGGGGCAATCAGCCCCAGCATTTT. It yields the protein CASRGWGNQPQHF. This sequence joins TRBV28 and TRBJ1-5; D is unclear. V dropped 8 bases and J dropped 2 bases, with 10 bases sitting between them. The CDR3 has 13 residues. Germline values: CDR1 MDHEN, CDR2 SYDVKM.

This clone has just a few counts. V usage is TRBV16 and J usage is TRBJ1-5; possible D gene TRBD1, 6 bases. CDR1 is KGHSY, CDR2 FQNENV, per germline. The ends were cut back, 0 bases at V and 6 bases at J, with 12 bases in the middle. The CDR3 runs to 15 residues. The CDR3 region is CASSQSRGRVQPQHF. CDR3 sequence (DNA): TGTGCCAGCAGCCAATCACGGGGGCGAGTTCAGCCCCAGCATTTT.

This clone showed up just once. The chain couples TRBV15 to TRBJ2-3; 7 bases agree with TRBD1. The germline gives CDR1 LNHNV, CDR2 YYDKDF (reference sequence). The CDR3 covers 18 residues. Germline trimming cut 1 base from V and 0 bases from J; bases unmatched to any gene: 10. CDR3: CATSRGVTGLTSTDTQYF. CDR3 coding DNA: TGTGCCACCAGCAGAGGTGTGACAGGGTTAACTAGCACAGATACGCAGTATTTT.

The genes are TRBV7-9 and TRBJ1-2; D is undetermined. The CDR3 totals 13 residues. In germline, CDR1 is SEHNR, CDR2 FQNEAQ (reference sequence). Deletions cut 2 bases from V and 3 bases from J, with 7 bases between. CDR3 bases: TGTGCCAGCAGCTTAATGTGGGACTATGGCTACACCTTC. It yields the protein CASSLMWDYGYTF.

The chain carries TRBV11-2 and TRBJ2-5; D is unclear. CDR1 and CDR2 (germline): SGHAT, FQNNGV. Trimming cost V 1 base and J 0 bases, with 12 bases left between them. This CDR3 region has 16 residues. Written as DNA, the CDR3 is TGTGCCAGCAGCTTAGGTTCCGGACCGTACCAAGAGACCCAGTACTTC. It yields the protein CASSLGSGPYQETQYF.

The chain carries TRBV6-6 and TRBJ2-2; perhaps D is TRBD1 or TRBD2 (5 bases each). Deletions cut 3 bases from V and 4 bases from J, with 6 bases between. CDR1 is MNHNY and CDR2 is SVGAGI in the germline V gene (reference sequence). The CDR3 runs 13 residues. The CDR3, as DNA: TGTGCCAGCAGTTATGGGGGCACCGGGGAGCTGTTTTTT. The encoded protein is CASSYGGTGELFF.

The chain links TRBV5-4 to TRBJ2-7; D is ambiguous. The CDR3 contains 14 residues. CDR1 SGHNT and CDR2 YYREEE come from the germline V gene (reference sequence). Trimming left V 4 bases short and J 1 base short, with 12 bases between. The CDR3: CASSPSRASYEQYF. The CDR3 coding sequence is TGTGCCAGCAGCCCAAGCCGGGCTTCCTACGAGCAGTACTTC.

The CDR3 DNA reads as TGTGCCAGCAGCTGGGGAGGGGAGAACACTGAAGCTTTCTTT. It codes for CASSWGGENTEAFF. The genes are TRBV7-2 and TRBJ1-1; a possible D gene is TRBD1 (5 bases). The V and J ends lost 4 bases and 1 base respectively, with 10 bases between them. The CDR3 loop spans 14 amino acids. CDR1 is SGHTA, CDR2 FQGNSA, per germline.